What follows are 28 T cell receptor beta chains derived from one specimen sequenced in a study of blood T cell repertoires in COVID-19. Clones were read by immunoSEQ multiplex PCR, and TCRdb kept only the in-frame ones, dropping some. This sample has fewer than 90,000 clones; 90% to 95% occur once, and the top ten carry more than 4%. The sequencing input was peripheral blood. These receptor sequences come from a human donor with active COVID-19. The donor label of this sample is uncertain.

The gene calls are TRBV5-1 and TRBJ2-7, with 9 positions matching TRBD2. The CDR3 totals 15 residues. Losses at the gene ends were 3 bases for V and 6 bases for J; bases not matched to a gene: 10. Germline V lookup: CDR1 SGHRS, CDR2 YFSETQ. The CDR3 loop reads CASSSQAGGRAEQYF. The CDR3 DNA is TGCGCCAGCAGCTCCCAAGCGGGGGGCCGGGCCGAGCAGTACTTC.

The gene calls are TRBV7-2 and TRBJ2-3, with TRBD2 identical over 11 bases. Germline CDR1 is SGHTA and CDR2 is FQGNSA. The CDR3 extends over 18 amino acids. Unmatched junction bases numbered 15, after V lost 4 bases and J lost 6 bases. The CDR3 loop is CASSYSITSGSSRDTQYF. CDR3 bases: TGTGCCAGCAGCTACTCTATCACTAGCGGGAGTAGTCGGGATACGCAGTATTTT.

The J gene is TRBJ1-1, the V gene TRBV5-4; D gene uncertain. The CDR3 runs 13 residues. With 0 bases removed from V and 4 bases from J, the gap between germline ends came to 7 bases. Looked up from germline, CDR1 is SGHNT and CDR2 is YYREEE (reference sequence). CDR3 amino acids: CASSLDGVTEAFF. The CDR3 region has the DNA TGTGCCAGCAGCTTGGACGGTGTCACTGAAGCTTTCTTT.

The chain joins TRBV6-2 or TRBV6-3 to TRBJ2-7, with D maybe TRBD1 (6 bases). V was trimmed by 0 bases and J by 0 bases, leaving 9 bases between them. CDR1 and CDR2 from the germline V gene are MNHEY and SVGEGT. This CDR3 is 15 amino acids long. The CDR3 DNA reads as TGTGCCAGCAGTTACTCGGGACATAGCTCCTACGAGCAGTACTTC. The encoded protein is CASSYSGHSSYEQYF.

This clone was detected once. The CDR3 coding sequence is TGCGCCAGCAGCCCCAGGACAGGCCCTCAGGAGGGCTACACCTTC. Translating gives CASSPRTGPQEGYTF. The rearrangement joins TRBV5-1 to TRBJ1-2; 7 nucleotides align to TRBD1. Germline assignment: CDR1 SGHRS and CDR2 YFSETQ. CDR3 length: 15 residues. V shed 4 bases, J shed 8 bases, and the junction held 14 bases outside the gene matches. Full variable domain (missing parts from reference TRBV5-1 and TRBJ1-2): KAGVTQTPRYLIKTRGQQVTLSCSPISGHRSVSWYQQTPGQGLQFLFEYFSETQRNKGNFPGRFSGRQFSNSRSEMNVSTLELGDSALYLCASSPRTGPQEGYTFGSGTRLTVV.

The chain links TRBV27 to TRBJ2-1; D perhaps matches TRBD2 (5 bases). V shed 5 bases and J shed 9 bases, with 14 bases lying between them. There are 13 residues in the CDR3. In germline, CDR1 is MNHEY, CDR2 SMNVEV (reference sequence). The CDR3 spells CASSVLAPPEQFF. The CDR3, as DNA: TGTGCCAGCAGTGTATTAGCGCCACCTGAGCAGTTCTTC.

The rearrangement uses TRBV11-2 and TRBJ1-1; possible D gene TRBD1, 5 bases. Trimming removed 3 bases from V and 2 bases from J, with 10 bases in between. CDR3 length: 14 amino acids. Germline CDR1 is SGHAT and CDR2 is FQNNGV. In DNA form, the CDR3 reads TGTGCCAGCAGCTTTCAAAGGGGCAACACTGAAGCTTTCTTT. The encoded protein is CASSFQRGNTEAFF.

This clone has just a few counts. The chain carries TRBV4-1 and TRBJ2-3; D gene ambiguous. V was cut by 4 bases and J by 6 bases, with 14 bases left in between. Germline lookup yields CDR1 MGHRA and CDR2 YSYEKL. The CDR3 sequence is 14 residues long. CDR3 DNA: TGCGCCAGCAGCCCCTCCAGGCCCCCGGATACGCAGTATTTT. Protein sequence: CASSPSRPPDTQYF.

There are a few counts of this clone. The CDR3 nucleotides are TGTGCCAGCAGCTTACAGGGCGCCTACTCTGGAAACACCATATATTTT. It is translated as CASSLQGAYSGNTIYF. The chain couples TRBV5-8 to TRBJ1-3; tentatively, D is TRBD1 (6 bases). The germline gives CDR1 SGHTS, CDR2 YDEGEE. V was clipped by 2 bases and J by 0 bases, with 12 bases between them. This CDR3 is built from 16 residues.

The V and J genes are TRBV4-2 and TRBJ2-3; TRBD2 agrees at 12 bases. Germline V CDR1 and CDR2: LGHNA, YNFKEQ. V shed 4 bases, J shed 4 bases, and the junction held 6 bases outside the gene matches. The CDR3 is 16 residues long. The CDR3 bases are TGTGCCAGCAGCCGCGAGACTAGCGGGGGTCCAGATACGCAGTATTTT. It encodes CASSRETSGGPDTQYF.

The genes are TRBV5-1 and TRBJ2-5, with 10 positions matching TRBD2. The CDR3 is 16 residues long. With V trimmed by 0 bases and J by 2 bases, 4 bases remained unmatched. CDR1 SGHRS and CDR2 YFSETQ come from the germline V gene. The DNA of the CDR3 is TGCGCCAGCAGCTTGGGCGCTAGCGGGGGACAAGAGACCCAGTACTTC. Translating gives CASSLGASGGQETQYF.

CDR3 in DNA: TGTGCCAGCAGCTCAGGACGAGACAGGAATATTGAGCAGTACTTC. It translates to CASSSGRDRNIEQYF. This chain links TRBV7-9 with TRBJ2-7, with a weak D call TRBD1 (6 bases). In germline, CDR1 is SEHNR, CDR2 FQNEAQ (reference sequence). V was trimmed by 4 bases and J by 7 bases, leaving 20 bases between them. CDR3 length equals 15 residues.

V gene TRBV18 combines with J gene TRBJ2-6, with a weak D call TRBD1 (5 bases). The germline V gene encodes CDR1 KGHSH and CDR2 LQKENI. V was shortened by 1 base and J by 3 bases, with 10 bases between the two germline ends. CDR3 size: 16 residues. CDR3 loop: CASSPRPTDGANVLTF. DNA of the CDR3: TGTGCCAGCTCACCACGCCCGACAGATGGGGCCAACGTCCTGACTTTC.

For this clone: At the DNA level, this CDR3 is encoded by other sequences in the same sample as well. This sequence joins TRBV5-1 and TRBJ2-2; D unclear. Per the germline V gene, CDR1 is SGHRS and CDR2 is YFSETQ. The V end was cut by 0 bases, the J end by 1 base, with 4 bases between. CDR3 length: 14 residues. The CDR3 region has the DNA TGCGCCAGCAGCTTGGCCGGGAACACCGGGGAGCTGTTTTTT. It translates to CASSLAGNTGELFF.

This clone has only one observation. The chain links TRBV12-3 or TRBV12-4 to TRBJ1-1, with D hard to call. This CDR3 is 11 amino acids long. V lost 1 base, J lost 7 bases, and 4 bases lay in between. The chain's CDR3 is CASSLDIEAFF. In DNA, the CDR3 is TGTGCCAGCAGTTTAGACATTGAAGCTTTCTTT.

This chain connects TRBV28 to TRBJ1-3, with 8 positions matching TRBD1. The CDR3 has 15 amino acids. The V segment lost 5 bases and the J segment 4 bases; nucleotides outside the gene matches: 7. Germline CDR1 reads MDHEN; CDR2 reads SYDVKM. The CDR3 protein is CASSHPRGRGNTIYF. The CDR3 DNA follows: TGTGCCAGCAGTCACCCCAGGGGGCGGGGAAACACCATATATTTT.

CDR3 loop: CASSSRTGTQYF. The CDR3, as DNA: TGTGCCAGCAGCTCTAGGACAGGGACGCAGTATTTT. The chain joins TRBV3-1 (or the pseudogene TRBV3-2) to TRBJ2-3; 8 nucleotides line up with TRBD1. Trimming removed 5 bases from V and 9 bases from J; junction bases left unmatched: 4. Germline-derived CDR1 and CDR2 are LGHDT and YNNKEL (reference sequence). The CDR3 totals 12 residues.

The rearrangement joins TRBV5-1 to TRBJ2-3, with TRBD2 as a possible D gene (6 bases). Germline values: CDR1 SGHRS, CDR2 YFSETQ. V lost 5 bases and J lost 4, with 17 bases in between. This CDR3 comprises 15 residues. The CDR3 bases are TGCGCCAGCAGTGATACCGGGACTGACTCAGATACGCAGTATTTT. Translation gives CASSDTGTDSDTQYF.

The chain recombines TRBV14 with TRBJ1-1; D is unclear. This CDR3 has 12 residues. Germline CDR1 reads SGHDN; CDR2 reads FVKESK. The V and J ends lost 4 bases and 5 bases respectively, with 8 bases between them. The CDR3 DNA is TGTGCCAGCAGCCTAGTCGGGACTGAAGCTTTCTTT. This sequence encodes CASSLVGTEAFF.

The chain links TRBV7-6 to TRBJ2-5; 7 nucleotides agree with TRBD1. Germline V gene data show CDR1 as SGHVS and CDR2 as FNYEAQ. The length of the CDR3 is 13 residues. V shed 1 base, J shed 5 bases, and the junction held 1 base outside the gene matches. DNA of the CDR3: TGTGCCAGCAGCTTAGTCAGGGGGGAGACCCAGTACTTC. Its protein is CASSLVRGETQYF.

The chain is built from TRBV6-5 and TRBJ1-5; D not resolved. This CDR3 contains 13 residues. Germline CDR1 MNHEY, CDR2 SVGAGI. The V and J ends lost 0 bases and 4 bases respectively, with 4 bases between them. CDR3 sequence: CASSYSPNQPQHF. Written as DNA, the CDR3 is TGTGCCAGCAGTTACTCCCCTAATCAGCCCCAGCATTTT.

The rearrangement links TRBV7-9 to TRBJ2-1; TRBD2 is a possible D gene (6 bases). The length of the CDR3 is 14 residues. The V end lost 11 bases, the J end lost 9 bases, and 23 bases lay between the germline ends. Germline CDR1 reads SEHNR; CDR2 reads FQNEAQ (reference sequence). The CDR3 loop reads CAHKGKPGDREQFF. Here the CDR3 DNA reads TGTGCCCACAAAGGTAAACCGGGGGATCGTGAGCAGTTCTTC.

The chain joins TRBV5-6 to TRBJ1-2; D gene unclear. Trimming removed 4 bases at V and 3 bases at J, with 16 bases between. CDR1 SGHDT and CDR2 YYEEEE come from the germline V gene. The CDR3 covers 15 residues. Here the CDR3 reads CASSTRGGQHYGYTF. The CDR3 DNA sequence: TGTGCCAGCAGCACCCGGGGTGGGCAGCACTATGGCTACACCTTC.

This chain links TRBV5-1 with TRBJ2-5; 7 nucleotides align to TRBD1. CDR1 and CDR2 (germline): SGHRS, YFSETQ. The CDR3 loop spans 14 amino acids. The J segment lost 2 bases and the V segment lost 4 bases, leaving 5 bases of the junction unmatched. This CDR3 is CASSLRTGQETQYF. The CDR3 DNA sequence: TGCGCCAGCAGCCTCCGGACAGGTCAAGAGACCCAGTACTTC.

The chain recombines TRBV18 with TRBJ2-3; D is unclear. CDR1 KGHSH and CDR2 LQKENI come from the germline V gene. The V gene lost 4 bases and the J gene lost 8 bases, with 10 bases spanning the gap. This CDR3 spans 12 amino acids. The CDR3 loop is CASSREVGTQYF. The CDR3 DNA sequence: TGTGCCAGCTCACGAGAGGTGGGTACGCAGTATTTT.

This clone was observed once. The rearrangement joins TRBV2 to TRBJ1-4; maybe TRBD1 (5 bases). The CDR3 has 14 amino acids. The V end lost 6 bases, the J end lost 7 bases, and 15 bases lay between the germline ends. The V gene's germline CDR1 is SNHLY and CDR2 FYNNEI. CDR3 protein: CASRRGRNGEKLFF. For the CDR3, the DNA is TGTGCCAGCAGGCGGGGCAGGAATGGTGAAAAACTGTTTTTT.

Of note for this clone: Germline and junction disagree at one end, which may indicate a read error. The chain couples TRBV9 to TRBJ2-3, with D perhaps matching TRBD2 (7 bases). Germline V gene data show CDR1 as SGDLS and CDR2 as YYNGEE. This CDR3 has 15 amino acids. The CDR3 coding sequence is TGTGCCCGCAGCGTAGGGGGGGGGCAAACAGATACGCAGTATTTT. It is translated as CARSVGGGQTDTQYF.

This clone showed up just a few times. V and J are TRBV4-1 and TRBJ1-5; perhaps TRBD1 as D (5 bases). The CDR3 length is 16 residues. Germline values: CDR1 MGHRA, CDR2 YSYEKL. V was pared by 0 bases and J by 6 bases, with 15 bases between. CDR3 nucleotides: TGCGCCAGCAGCCAAGATGGCCCAGGGTGGAGTCAGCCCCAGCATTTT. It encodes CASSQDGPGWSQPQHF.